The text below deals with one TCR beta chain. Its antigen is unknown. Because the CDR3 is missing its conserved closing phenylalanine or tryptophan, this is likely a read error. The CDR3 is 14 residues long. Germline V CDR1 and CDR2: SGHTA, FQGNSA. Trimming removed 2 bases at V and 6 bases at J, with 12 bases between. Prepared libraries of TCR beta cDNA carried unique molecular identifiers. TCRdb re-called the PCR reads with MiXCR, one entry per CDR3 protein. In the table there are hundreds of thousands of distinct CDR3 sequences, nearly 45% of which are singletons. This specimen belongs to a study of post-analysis software for immune sequencing data. The overall study: Patients with relapsing-remitting, secondary progressive and progressive-relapsing multiple sclerosis courses were all represented. Study-level points and caveats: The five TRBV segments detected at higher frequency in patients than in controls included TRBV5-6, TRBV5-1 and TRBV20-1. Clustering by F measure revealed strong co-clustering among samples prepared together in one batch.

Input material: blood. The V gene is TRBV7-2, the J gene TRBJ2-3; D not resolved. The TCR originated in a girl between 10 and 17 years old with multiple sclerosis. The CDR3 region is CASSLTNDGDTQYV. CDR3 DNA sequence: TGTGCCAGCAGCTTAACGAACGACGGGGATACGCAGTATGTT.